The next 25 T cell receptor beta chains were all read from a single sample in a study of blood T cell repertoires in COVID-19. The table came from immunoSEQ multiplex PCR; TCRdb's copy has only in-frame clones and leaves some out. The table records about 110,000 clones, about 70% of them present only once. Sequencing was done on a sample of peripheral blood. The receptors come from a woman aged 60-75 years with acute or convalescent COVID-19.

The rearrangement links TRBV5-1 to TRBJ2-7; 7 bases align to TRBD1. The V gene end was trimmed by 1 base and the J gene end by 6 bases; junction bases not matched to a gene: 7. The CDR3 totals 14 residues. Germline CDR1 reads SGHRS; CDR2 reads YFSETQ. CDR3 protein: CASSLRDSTREQYF. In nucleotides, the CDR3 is TGCGCCAGCAGCTTGAGGGACAGTACTCGCGAGCAGTACTTC.

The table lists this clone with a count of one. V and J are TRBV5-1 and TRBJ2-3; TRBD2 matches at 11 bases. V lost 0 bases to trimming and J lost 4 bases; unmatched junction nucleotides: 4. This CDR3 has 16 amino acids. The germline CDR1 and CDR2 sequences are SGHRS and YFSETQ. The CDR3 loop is CASSLDTSGGADTQYF. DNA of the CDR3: TGCGCCAGCAGCTTGGATACTAGCGGGGGAGCAGATACGCAGTATTTT.

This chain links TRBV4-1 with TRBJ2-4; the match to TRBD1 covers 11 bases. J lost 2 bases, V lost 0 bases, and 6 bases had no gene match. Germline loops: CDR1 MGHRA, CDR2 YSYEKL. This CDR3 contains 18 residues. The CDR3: CASSQDLGQGVTKNIQYF. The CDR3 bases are TGCGCCAGCAGCCAAGATTTGGGACAGGGGGTCACCAAAAACATTCAGTACTTC.

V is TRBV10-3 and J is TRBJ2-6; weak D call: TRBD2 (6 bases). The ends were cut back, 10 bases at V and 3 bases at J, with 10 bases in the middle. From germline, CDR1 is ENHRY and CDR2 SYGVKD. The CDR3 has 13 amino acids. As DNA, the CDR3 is TGTGCCACGGAGGGGCGTGGGGCCAACGTCCTGACTTTC. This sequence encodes CATEGRGANVLTF.

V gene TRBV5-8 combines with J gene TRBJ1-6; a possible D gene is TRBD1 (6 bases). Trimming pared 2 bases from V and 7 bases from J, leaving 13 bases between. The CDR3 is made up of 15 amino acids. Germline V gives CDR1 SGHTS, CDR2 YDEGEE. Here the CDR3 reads CASSFRGARNSPLHF. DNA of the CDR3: TGTGCCAGCAGCTTTCGGGGGGCTCGAAATTCACCCCTCCACTTT.

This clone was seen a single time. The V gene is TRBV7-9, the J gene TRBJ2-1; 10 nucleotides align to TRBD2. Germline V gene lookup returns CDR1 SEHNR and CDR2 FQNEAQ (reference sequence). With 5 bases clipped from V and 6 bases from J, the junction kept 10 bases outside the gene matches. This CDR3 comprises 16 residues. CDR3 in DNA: TGTGCCAGCAGCCCTTGGACTAGCGGAGAGTTCAATGAGCAGTTCTTC. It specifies CASSPWTSGEFNEQFF.

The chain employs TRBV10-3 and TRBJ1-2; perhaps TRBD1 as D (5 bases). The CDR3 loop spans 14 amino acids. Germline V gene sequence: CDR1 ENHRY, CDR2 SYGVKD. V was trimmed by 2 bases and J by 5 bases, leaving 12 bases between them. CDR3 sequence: CAISEGAEWYGYTF. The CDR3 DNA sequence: TGTGCCATCAGTGAGGGGGCAGAGTGGTATGGCTACACCTTC.

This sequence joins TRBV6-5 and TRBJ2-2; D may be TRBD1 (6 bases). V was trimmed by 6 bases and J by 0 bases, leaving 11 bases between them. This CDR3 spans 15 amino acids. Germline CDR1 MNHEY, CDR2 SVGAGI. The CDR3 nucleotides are TGTGCCAGCAGGCGACAGGCTTCGAACACCGGGGAGCTGTTTTTT. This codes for CASRRQASNTGELFF.

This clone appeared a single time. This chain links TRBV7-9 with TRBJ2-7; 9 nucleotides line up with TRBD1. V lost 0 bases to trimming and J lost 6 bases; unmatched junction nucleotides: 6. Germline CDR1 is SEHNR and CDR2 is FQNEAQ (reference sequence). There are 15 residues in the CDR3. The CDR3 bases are TGTGCCAGCAGCTTAGCCGCGGGACAGGGCCCCGAGCAGTACTTC. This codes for CASSLAAGQGPEQYF.

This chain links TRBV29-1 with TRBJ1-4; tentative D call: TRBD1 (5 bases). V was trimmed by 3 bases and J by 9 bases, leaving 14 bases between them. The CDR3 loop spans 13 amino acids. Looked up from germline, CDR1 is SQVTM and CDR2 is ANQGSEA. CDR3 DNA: TGCAGCGTTGATTTAGGCAGGGAAAAAAAACTGTTTTTT. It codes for CSVDLGREKKLFF.

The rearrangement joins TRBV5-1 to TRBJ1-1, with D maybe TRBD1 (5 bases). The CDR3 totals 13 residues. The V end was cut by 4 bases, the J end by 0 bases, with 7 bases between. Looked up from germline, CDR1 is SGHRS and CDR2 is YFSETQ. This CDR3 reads CASSIRVNTEAFF. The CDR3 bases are TGCGCCAGCAGCATCAGGGTGAACACTGAAGCTTTCTTT.

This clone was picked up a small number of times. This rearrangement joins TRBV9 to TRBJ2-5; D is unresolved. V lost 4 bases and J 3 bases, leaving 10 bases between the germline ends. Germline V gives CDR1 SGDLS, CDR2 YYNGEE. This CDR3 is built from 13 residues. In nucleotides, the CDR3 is TGTGCCAGCAGCCTTCACACAGAAGAGACCCAGTACTTC. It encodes CASSLHTEETQYF.

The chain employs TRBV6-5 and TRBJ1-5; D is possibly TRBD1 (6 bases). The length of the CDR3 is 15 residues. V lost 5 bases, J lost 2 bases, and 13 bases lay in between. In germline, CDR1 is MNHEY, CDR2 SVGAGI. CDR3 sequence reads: CASSRARQGNQPQHF. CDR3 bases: TGTGCCAGCAGTCGGGCAAGACAGGGCAATCAGCCCCAGCATTTT.

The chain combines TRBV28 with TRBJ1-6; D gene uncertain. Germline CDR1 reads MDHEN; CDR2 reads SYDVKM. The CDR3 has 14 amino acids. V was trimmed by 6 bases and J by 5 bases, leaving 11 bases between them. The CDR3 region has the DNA TGTGCCAGCAGCCTAATCCTGGATAATTCACCCCTCCACTTT. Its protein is CASSLILDNSPLHF. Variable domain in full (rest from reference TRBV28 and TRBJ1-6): DVKVTQSSRYLVKRTGEKVFLECVQDMDHENMFWYRQDPGLGLRLIYFSYDVKMKEKGDIPEGYSVSREKKERFSLILESASTNQTSMYLCASSLILDNSPLHFGNGTRLTVT.

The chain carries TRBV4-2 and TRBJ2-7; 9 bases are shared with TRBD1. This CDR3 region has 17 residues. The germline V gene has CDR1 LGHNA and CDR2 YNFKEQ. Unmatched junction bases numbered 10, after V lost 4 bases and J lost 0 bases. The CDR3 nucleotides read TGTGCCAGCAGCCCAATGAACCCGGGACAGGGCTCCTACGAGCAGTACTTC. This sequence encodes CASSPMNPGQGSYEQYF.

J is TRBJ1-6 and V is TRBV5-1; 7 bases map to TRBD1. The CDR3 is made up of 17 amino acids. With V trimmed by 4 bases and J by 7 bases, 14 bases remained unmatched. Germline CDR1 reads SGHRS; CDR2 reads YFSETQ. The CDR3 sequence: CASSPQPRGQTNSPLHF. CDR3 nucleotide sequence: TGCGCCAGCAGCCCGCAACCCAGGGGACAGACAAATTCACCCCTCCACTTT.

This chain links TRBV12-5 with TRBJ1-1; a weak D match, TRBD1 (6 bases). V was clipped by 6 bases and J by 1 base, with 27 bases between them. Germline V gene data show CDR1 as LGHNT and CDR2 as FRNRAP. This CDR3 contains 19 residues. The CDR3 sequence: CASGYQDRDMGRPNTEAFF. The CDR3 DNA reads TGTGCTAGTGGGTATCAAGATCGGGACATGGGGAGACCGAACACTGAAGCTTTCTTT.

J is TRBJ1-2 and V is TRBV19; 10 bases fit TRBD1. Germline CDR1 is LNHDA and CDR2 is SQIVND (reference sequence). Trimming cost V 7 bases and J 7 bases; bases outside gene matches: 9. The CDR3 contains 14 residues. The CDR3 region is CASKSRQGAGGYTF. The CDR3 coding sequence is TGTGCCAGTAAGAGCAGACAGGGGGCTGGTGGCTACACCTTC. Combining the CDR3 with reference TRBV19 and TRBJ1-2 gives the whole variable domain DGGITQSPKYLFRKEGQNVTLSCEQNLNHDAMYWYRQDPGQGLRLIYYSQIVNDFQKGDIAEGYSVSREKKESFPLTVTSAQKNPTAFYLCASKSRQGAGGYTFGSGTRLTVV.

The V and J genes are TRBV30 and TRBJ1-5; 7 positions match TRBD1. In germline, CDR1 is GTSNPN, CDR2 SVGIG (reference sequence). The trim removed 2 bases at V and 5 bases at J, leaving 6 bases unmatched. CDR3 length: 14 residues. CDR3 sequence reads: CAWSFAGGHQPQHF. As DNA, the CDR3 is TGTGCCTGGAGTTTCGCAGGGGGGCATCAGCCCCAGCATTTT.

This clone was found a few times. The CDR3 here is CASSYATDYEQYF. CDR3 nucleotides: TGTGCCAGCAGTTACGCGACAGACTACGAGCAGTACTTC. The chain joins TRBV6-5 to TRBJ2-7, with D possibly TRBD1 on 5 matching bases. Germline values: CDR1 MNHEY, CDR2 SVGAGI. This CDR3 has 13 residues. The V gene lost 2 bases and the J gene lost 3 bases, with 8 bases spanning the gap.

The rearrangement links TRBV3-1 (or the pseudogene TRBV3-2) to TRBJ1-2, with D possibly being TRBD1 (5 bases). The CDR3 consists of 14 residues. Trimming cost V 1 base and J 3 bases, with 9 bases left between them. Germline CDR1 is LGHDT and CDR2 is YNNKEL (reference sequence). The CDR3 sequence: CASSQGQFDYGYTF. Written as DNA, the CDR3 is TGTGCCAGCAGCCAAGGACAGTTCGACTATGGCTACACCTTC.

CDR3 nucleotide sequence: TGTGCCACTACTCGGCAGGGGGGTGTGGAGACCCAGTACTTC. It yields the protein CATTRQGGVETQYF. The chain combines TRBV2 with TRBJ2-5; a weak D match, TRBD1 (7 bases). The V end lost 10 bases, the J end lost 5 bases, and 20 bases lay between the germline ends. The V gene's germline CDR1 is SNHLY and CDR2 FYNNEI. The CDR3 spans 14 residues.

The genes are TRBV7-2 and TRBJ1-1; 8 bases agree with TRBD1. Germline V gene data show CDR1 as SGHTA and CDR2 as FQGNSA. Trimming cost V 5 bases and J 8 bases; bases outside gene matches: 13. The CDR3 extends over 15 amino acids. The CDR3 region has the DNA TGTGCCAGCAGCGGGCAGACAGGGGCCCCCGGCGAAGCTTTCTTT. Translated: CASSGQTGAPGEAFF.

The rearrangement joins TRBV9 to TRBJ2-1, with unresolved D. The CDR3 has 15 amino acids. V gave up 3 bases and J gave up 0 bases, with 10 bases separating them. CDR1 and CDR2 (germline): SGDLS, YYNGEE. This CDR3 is CASSADWPSYNEQFF. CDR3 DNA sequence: TGTGCCAGCAGCGCTGACTGGCCCTCCTACAATGAGCAGTTCTTC.

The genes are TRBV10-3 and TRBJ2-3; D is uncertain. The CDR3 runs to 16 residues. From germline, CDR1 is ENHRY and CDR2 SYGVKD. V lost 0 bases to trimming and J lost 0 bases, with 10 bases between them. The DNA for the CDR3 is TGTGCCATCAGTGAGTCCAGGATAGGAAGCACAGATACGCAGTATTTT. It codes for CAISESRIGSTDTQYF.